This T cell receptor beta chain originates from a study of OX40 agonist ivuxolimab in advanced cancers. Study background: Patients with hepatocellular carcinoma, melanoma, renal cell or head and neck cancer made up the dose-escalation patients. The group had a mean age of about 60 years, ranged from about 20 to 85, and was 82.7% male.

Findings and caveats of the study: Nonresponders, in some cases, also had low normalized T-cell clonal expansion. Dosing at 0.1 to 3.0 mg/kg was accompanied by clonal expansion of CD4+ and CD8+ blood T cells by week 6.

Assay: immunoSEQ multiplex PCR; the TCRdb copy retains only in-frame clones and omits some. The table has 40,000 or so clones, around 85% seen once. As to this clone: Its antigen is not known.

The V gene's germline CDR1 is LNHDA and CDR2 SQIVND (reference sequence). V was trimmed by 6 bases and J by 7 bases, leaving 18 bases between them. The CDR3 spans 15 residues. This chain connects TRBV19 to TRBJ2-2; tentatively, D is TRBD1 (5 bases). The sample consisted of CD4+ or CD8+ T cells sorted from blood, taken in a trial of the OX40 agonist ivuxolimab. The TCR comes from an adult with an advanced solid tumor such as melanoma, head and neck, liver or kidney cancer. The CDR3 spells CASSRHQGAIGELFF. The CDR3 DNA follows: TGTGCCAGTAGCAGGCATCAGGGCGCAATCGGGGAGCTGTTTTTT.